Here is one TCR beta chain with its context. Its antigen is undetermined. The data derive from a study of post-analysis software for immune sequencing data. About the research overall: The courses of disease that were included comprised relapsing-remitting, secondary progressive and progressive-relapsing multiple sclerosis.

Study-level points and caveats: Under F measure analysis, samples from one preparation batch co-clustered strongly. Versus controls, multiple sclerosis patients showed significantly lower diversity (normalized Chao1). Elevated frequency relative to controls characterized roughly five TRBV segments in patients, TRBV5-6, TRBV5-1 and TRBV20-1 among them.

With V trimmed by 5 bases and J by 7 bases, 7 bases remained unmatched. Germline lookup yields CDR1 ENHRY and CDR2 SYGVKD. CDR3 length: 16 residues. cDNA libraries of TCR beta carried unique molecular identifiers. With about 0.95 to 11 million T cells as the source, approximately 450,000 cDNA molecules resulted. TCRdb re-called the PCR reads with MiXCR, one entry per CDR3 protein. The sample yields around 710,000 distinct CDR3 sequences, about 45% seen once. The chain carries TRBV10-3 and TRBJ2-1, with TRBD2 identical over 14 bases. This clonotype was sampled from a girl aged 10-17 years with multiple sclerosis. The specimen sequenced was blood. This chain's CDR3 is CAISTPGTSGSNEQFF. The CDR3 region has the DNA TGTGCCATCAGTACTCCGGGGACTAGCGGGAGTAATGAGCAGTTCTTC.